This T cell receptor beta chain was sequenced in a study of blood T cell repertoires in COVID-19. On the study more broadly: Samples representing acute and convalescent COVID-19 were sourced from the United States, Italy and Spain. The analysed material was cDNA or gDNA that came from T cells, B-cell-depleted T cells, or PBMCs.

Per the study methods: Reference gene primer amplification yielded estimated nucleated cell counts. Using immunoSEQ multiplex PCR, the repertoire was profiled, and TCRdb retains in-frame clones only, with some absent. V and J calls and clone size are given by that table; D and trimming were obtained from the DNA. This table holds over 95,000 clones, 79% found once. The CDR3 runs 15 residues. CDR1 and CDR2 from the germline V gene are SGDLS and YYNGEE. Trimming removed 1 base at V and 0 bases at J, with 10 bases between. Sample: peripheral blood. The TCR sequence derives from a woman at least 80 years old with active or convalescent COVID-19. The V gene is TRBV9, the J gene TRBJ1-1; TRBD1 is a possible D gene (5 bases). The CDR3 is CASSVQGHLNTEAFF. As DNA, the CDR3 is TGTGCCAGCAGCGTACAGGGCCATTTGAACACTGAAGCTTTCTTT.